Below are 16 T cell receptor beta chains sequenced from a single sample in a study of T cell repertoires and HLA-DP antigens. Only in-frame clones appear in the TCRdb table, and some are missing; sequencing was by immunoSEQ multiplex PCR. The table has about 73,000 clones, roughly 75% seen once; the top ten hold about 1.4%. The antigens of these receptors remain unknown. Sequenced: CD4+ T cells from PBMCs. The receptor source for this set is a man aged 60-69 years in good health and CMV-seronegative.

This chain uses TRBV2 with TRBJ1-2; 8 positions agree with TRBD1. This CDR3 region has 14 residues. The germline V gene encodes CDR1 SNHLY and CDR2 FYNNEI. The V and J ends lost 4 bases and 8 bases, in that order; junction bases with no gene match: 9. In DNA, the CDR3 is TGTGCCAGCAGTGTGGCCCAGGGGGCGGAAGGCTACACCTTC. Its translation: CASSVAQGAEGYTF.

The chain employs TRBV19 and TRBJ2-7, with a weak D call TRBD1 (6 bases). CDR3 length: 13 amino acids. The germline V gene encodes CDR1 LNHDA and CDR2 SQIVND (reference sequence). V lost 4 bases and J lost 4, with 11 bases in between. The CDR3 nucleotides read TGTGCCAGTAGTACCACCGGACAGTACGAGCAGTACTTC. Its translation: CASSTTGQYEQYF. The variable domain in full, completed from reference TRBV19 and TRBJ2-7, reads DGGITQSPKYLFRKEGQNVTLSCEQNLNHDAMYWYRQDPGQGLRLIYYSQIVNDFQKGDIAEGYSVSREKKESFPLTVTSAQKNPTAFYLCASSTTGQYEQYFGPGTRLTVT.

The rearrangement links TRBV6-5 to TRBJ1-1; D not resolved. CDR1 and CDR2 from the germline V gene are MNHEY and SVGAGI. The CDR3 extends over 13 amino acids. V was clipped by 5 bases and J by 1 base, with 8 bases between them. CDR3 residues: CASSLQRNTEAFF. In DNA form, the CDR3 reads TGTGCCAGCAGTCTCCAGCGGAACACTGAAGCTTTCTTT.

The chain links TRBV11-2 to TRBJ1-3, with D tentatively TRBD1 (5 bases). The V gene's germline CDR1 is SGHAT and CDR2 FQNNGV. This CDR3 is built from 16 residues. V shed 5 bases and J shed 0 bases, with 14 bases lying between them. The CDR3 region has the DNA TGTGCCAGCAGCAAAATTGACAGCTTCTCTGGAAACACCATATATTTT. It yields the protein CASSKIDSFSGNTIYF.

The chain has TRBV7-3 and TRBJ2-5; no firm D call. V was cut by 0 bases and J by 3 bases, with 11 bases left in between. The germline V gene has CDR1 SGHTA and CDR2 FQGTGA. The CDR3 has 15 amino acids. CDR3 sequence reads: CASSLTGLIEETQYF. In DNA form, the CDR3 reads TGTGCCAGCAGCTTAACAGGGTTGATAGAAGAGACCCAGTACTTC.

The rearrangement uses TRBV28 and TRBJ2-5; TRBD2 matches at 7 bases. Trimming cost V 2 bases and J 5 bases; bases outside gene matches: 17. The CDR3 consists of 18 residues. From germline, CDR1 is MDHEN and CDR2 SYDVKM. CDR3 nucleotide sequence: TGTGCCAGCAGTTTAAGTCCAGGACTAGGAACCTTTGGGGAGACCCAGTACTTC. Protein product: CASSLSPGLGTFGETQYF.

J is TRBJ2-6 and V is TRBV4-1; D gene ambiguous. This CDR3 contains 14 residues. CDR1 and CDR2 from the germline V gene are MGHRA and YSYEKL. V was shortened by 1 base and J by 13 bases, with 14 bases between the two germline ends. The CDR3 spells CASSQGYLDRVLTF. DNA for the CDR3: TGCGCCAGCAGCCAAGGGTATTTGGATCGGGTCCTGACTTTC.

J is TRBJ1-3 and V is TRBV5-1; 7 bases map to TRBD1. Per germline, CDR1 SGHRS and CDR2 YFSETQ. The length of the CDR3 is 17 residues. Trimming at V came to 0 bases and at J to 1 base, leaving 7 bases not matched to a gene. The CDR3 reads CASSLDYRGGSGNTIYF. The CDR3 nucleotides are TGCGCCAGCAGCTTGGATTACAGGGGAGGATCTGGAAACACCATATATTTT.

The gene calls are TRBV19 and TRBJ2-7; D remains unclear. CDR1 LNHDA and CDR2 SQIVND come from the germline V gene (reference sequence). The CDR3 is 13 residues long. Between the trimmed V and J ends, which lost 4 bases and 4 bases, there was a span of 11 bases. The CDR3 DNA reads as TGTGCCAGTAGTAAACAGTTATCTTACGAGCAGTACTTC. Residues: CASSKQLSYEQYF. Full variable domain (missing parts from reference TRBV19 and TRBJ2-7): DGGITQSPKYLFRKEGQNVTLSCEQNLNHDAMYWYRQDPGQGLRLIYYSQIVNDFQKGDIAEGYSVSREKKESFPLTVTSAQKNPTAFYLCASSKQLSYEQYFGPGTRLTVT.

The rearrangement joins TRBV15 to TRBJ2-2; possibly TRBD2 for D (5 bases). Looked up from germline, CDR1 is LNHNV and CDR2 is YYDKDF (reference sequence). The germline V and J ends were trimmed by 4 bases and 1 base, with 7 bases remaining between them. This CDR3 is 14 amino acids long. The CDR3 is CATSIGMNTGELFF. CDR3 bases: TGTGCCACCAGCATCGGGATGAACACCGGGGAGCTGTTTTTT.

V gene TRBV29-1 combines with J gene TRBJ2-7, with D possibly TRBD2 on 7 matching bases. The length of the CDR3 is 15 residues. Trimming pared 2 bases from V and 5 bases from J, leaving 19 bases between. CDR1 and CDR2 (germline): SQVTM, ANQGSEA. CDR3 in DNA: TGCAGCGTTGAATCCCAACGGGGGGCAAATAACGAGCAGTACTTC. It is translated as CSVESQRGANNEQYF.

The J gene is TRBJ1-6, the V gene TRBV4-2; no definite D call. CDR1 is LGHNA, CDR2 YNFKEQ, per germline. The germline V and J ends were trimmed by 0 bases and 5 bases, with 8 bases remaining between them. The CDR3 has 15 amino acids. The CDR3 region is CASSQDQANNSPLHF. The DNA for the CDR3 is TGTGCCAGCAGCCAAGATCAGGCTAATAATTCACCCCTCCACTTT.

This clone was counted between two and nine times. V gene TRBV30 combines with J gene TRBJ1-3; a weak D match, TRBD1 (6 bases). Germline V gives CDR1 GTSNPN, CDR2 SVGIG (reference sequence). V was trimmed by 0 bases and J by 0 bases, leaving 15 bases between them. This CDR3 comprises 17 residues. In DNA, the CDR3 is TGTGCCTGGAGTGTAAAGGGACACACGCTCTCTGGAAACACCATATATTTT. Its protein product is CAWSVKGHTLSGNTIYF.

J is TRBJ1-1 and V is TRBV14, with TRBD1 as a possible D gene (5 bases). Germline V lookup: CDR1 SGHDN, CDR2 FVKESK. The ends were cut back, 0 bases at V and 0 bases at J, with 11 bases in the middle. This CDR3 has 16 residues. The CDR3 DNA sequence: TGTGCCAGCAGCCAAGATCGAGGGACGGTGAACACTGAAGCTTTCTTT. Its protein product is CASSQDRGTVNTEAFF. Full variable domain (outside the CDR3, taken from reference TRBV14 and TRBJ1-1): EAGVTQFPSHSVIEKGQTVTLRCDPISGHDNLYWYRRVMGKEIKFLLHFVKESKQDESGMPNNRFLAERTGGTYSTLKVQPAELEDSGVYFCASSQDRGTVNTEAFFGQGTRLTVV.

The CDR3 sequence is CASSSTNNEQFF. The DNA of the CDR3 is TGTGCCAGCAGCTCTACGAACAATGAGCAGTTCTTC. The chain combines TRBV7-2 with TRBJ2-1; no clear D. The CDR3 covers 12 residues. Germline CDR1 and CDR2: SGHTA and FQGNSA. Trimming shortened V by 4 bases and J by 5 bases, and 6 bases separated the two germline ends.

The chain employs TRBV10-3 and TRBJ2-1; 9 bases align to TRBD2. CDR1 and CDR2 from the germline V gene are ENHRY and SYGVKD. This CDR3 spans 14 amino acids. V was pared by 6 bases and J by 7 bases, with 7 bases of the junction left unmatched. The CDR3 nucleotides are TGTGCCATCAGGTCGACTAGCGGACCTAATGAGCAGTTCTTC. This codes for CAIRSTSGPNEQFF.